This TCR beta chain emerged from a study of T cell repertoires in cytomegalovirus infection (dated by TCRdb to the late 2010s). General notes on the study: Alongside well-studied HLA-B-restricted epitopes, the peptide stimulations were aimed at recently identified HLA-C-restricted CMV epitopes, whose presentation resists viral immunomodulation. The HLA type of each donor mattered for the analysis, because public TCR beta signatures pointed to carriage of CMV infection along with the matching HLA type.

According to the study, the label for this sample's treatment or condition signals: in vitro stimulation with specific CMV peptide epitopes to enrich CMV-specific T cells. General findings and caveats noted by the study authors: Cumulative frequency of public TCR beta family members discriminated carriers of CMV infection plus the relevant HLA type in this cohort and an independent roughly 330-donor cohort. In the ex vivo response, HLA-C-restricted CMV-specific TCR beta clonotypes were dominant, and in two of eight donors the single most frequent clonotype came from this HLA-C-restricted group.

The CDR3, from cysteine to phenylalanine, totals 16 residues. Kept here is only the CDR3 DNA, which spans 48 bases and is read in frame from base 1. Between the V and J ends, shortened by 2 bases and 5 bases respectively, the junction contains 16 bases. CDR1 and CDR2, looked up from the germline V gene, are MNHNS and SASEGT. This clonotype was recorded a few times. Its binding antigen is unknown. No base quality values were provided; no much bigger clone lies one nucleotide off. Sequencer: Illumina HiSeq 1500. The raw public reads went through TCRdb reprocessing: fastp at Q25, MiXCR clone calling, in-frame beta chains kept. Here each entry gathers all rows of one CDR3 protein and keeps the most common genes and DNA. The sample profile shows some 920,000 distinct CDR3 sequences; about a third of them were found once. The top ten clones comprise around an eighth of the sample.

The sequencing used cultured CD8+ T cells from PBMCs, collected from culture after CMV antigen stimulation. This chain joins TRBV6-1 to TRBJ2-4, and TRBD1 may be the D gene, going by 6 matching bases. This receptor was identified in a human donor in good health (CMV status not recorded). Some clones in this sample may be carry-over from other donors' samples. The CDR3 protein sequence reads: CASSELVGRGENIQYF. Here is the DNA: TGTGCCAGCAGTGAACTAGTGGGCAGGGGCGAAAACATTCAGTACTTC.